This T cell receptor (beta chain) was observed in a study of shared clonotypes between healthy human individuals. Across several immunoSEQ plates, the genomic DNA of each subset was split evenly. Produced via immunoSEQ multiplex PCR; TCRdb's table is partial and in-frame only. The sample yields under 2.5 million clones, around 93% seen once. This receptor was identified in a man between 18 and 35 years old in good health. Some clones in this sample may be carry-over from other donors' samples. The material sequenced was naive CD4+ T cells from PBMCs. The sample's subset: CD45RA+ positively selected.

The CDR3 region is CASSLWTGPREAFF. CDR3 in DNA: TGTGCCAGCAGTTTATGGACAGGTCCAAGGGAAGCTTTCTTT. The chain carries TRBV28 and TRBJ1-1; the D gene is possibly TRBD1 (6 bases). Trimming removed 0 bases from V and 8 bases from J, with 13 bases in between. The V gene's germline CDR1 is MDHEN and CDR2 SYDVKM. The CDR3 length is 14 residues.